The entry below describes one TCR beta chain. Its antigen is unknown. The source of the sample is a study of cytotoxic CD8 clonotypes in ibrutinib-treated CLL. Overall study context: Researchers reported about 10 relapsed/refractory and roughly 15 treatment-naive patients, 17 of them IGHV unmutated. Regarding the study as a whole: Public clonotypes, rarely seen, contracted or held steady on treatment.

Sequencing was performed with immunoSEQ multiplex PCR; in TCRdb, only in-frame clones are kept and a portion is missing. This table has fewer than 80,000 clones, approximately 54% appearing once. V was pared by 1 base and J by 2 bases, with 12 bases between. The CDR3 spans 15 residues. The germline V gene encodes CDR1 SGHRS and CDR2 YFSETQ. V usage is TRBV5-1 and J usage is TRBJ2-5, with D unresolved. The clonotype comes from a human donor with chronic lymphocytic leukemia. This sample comprised PBMCs, obtained after 12 months of ibrutinib treatment. CDR3: CASSLIGTVQETQYF. DNA of the CDR3: TGCGCCAGCAGCTTGATCGGTACAGTACAAGAGACCCAGTACTTC.